Presented here are 16 T cell receptor beta chains from one specimen sequenced in a study of shared clonotypes between healthy human individuals. The method was immunoSEQ multiplex PCR; TCRdb's version includes in-frame clones alone and lacks a portion of them. This sample has 550,000 to 700,000 clones; 55% to 85% occur once, and the top ten carry more than 1.5%. The specimen sequenced was memory CD4+ T cells sorted from blood. Described subset: CD45RA-negative fraction. These receptors all stem from a woman aged 25 to 39 in good health.

This clone was observed a single time. The rearrangement joins TRBV4-2 to TRBJ2-7; weak D call: TRBD2 (5 bases). Germline assignment: CDR1 LGHNA and CDR2 YNFKEQ. This CDR3 is 13 amino acids long. V dropped 6 bases and J dropped 4 bases, with 13 bases sitting between them. CDR3 protein: CASSRLAGYEQYF. The CDR3 region has the DNA TGTGCCAGCAGTCGGCTAGCAGGATACGAGCAGTACTTC.

DNA for the CDR3: TGTGCCAGCAGCTCAGACGGAGCGGCAAGCACAGATACGCAGTATTTT. It is translated as CASSSDGAASTDTQYF. The chain employs TRBV9 and TRBJ2-3, with D perhaps matching TRBD2 (5 bases). Trimming cost V 4 bases and J 0 bases, with 15 bases left between them. Germline CDR1 SGDLS, CDR2 YYNGEE. CDR3 length equals 16 residues.

The chain couples TRBV7-2 to TRBJ2-5, with D possibly TRBD2 on 5 matching bases. Trimming stripped 1 base from V and 7 bases from J, with 10 bases between. CDR1 and CDR2 from the germline V gene are SGHTA and FQGNSA. This CDR3 comprises 13 residues. The CDR3 reads CASSLVIEGTQYF. CDR3 coding DNA: TGTGCCAGCAGCTTAGTGATAGAGGGGACCCAGTACTTC.

The chain carries TRBV28 and TRBJ1-5; D unresolved. This CDR3 comprises 15 residues. V shed 5 bases and J shed 3 bases, with 14 bases lying between them. Germline assignment: CDR1 MDHEN and CDR2 SYDVKM. CDR3 region: CASSPPRPNNQPQHF. Here the CDR3 DNA reads TGTGCCAGCAGTCCGCCGAGACCGAACAATCAGCCCCAGCATTTT.

This clone was observed a few times. The chain links TRBV19 to TRBJ2-1; TRBD2 aligns across 7 bases. The CDR3 is 17 residues long. V was clipped by 6 bases and J by 6 bases; unmatched bases: 17. Germline V gives CDR1 LNHDA, CDR2 SQIVND (reference sequence). This chain's CDR3 is CASRARGRAFGGNEQFF. The CDR3 DNA sequence: TGTGCCAGTAGGGCCCGGGGGAGGGCCTTTGGGGGCAATGAGCAGTTCTTC.

Points on this clone: A much larger clone sits a single nucleotide away, making a read error possible. The V and J genes are TRBV7-3 and TRBJ1-2; 10 positions agree with TRBD1. The CDR3 has 15 amino acids. CDR1 SGHTA and CDR2 FQGTGA come from the germline V gene. The J segment lost 2 bases and the V segment lost 2 bases, leaving 2 bases of the junction unmatched. CDR3 region: CASSLGQGGNYGYTF. In nucleotides, the CDR3 is TGTGCCAGCAGCTTAGGACAGGGGGGAAACTATGGCTACACCTTC.

The chain carries TRBV29-1 and TRBJ1-2; maybe TRBD1 (5 bases). V was pared by 7 bases and J by 4 bases, with 13 bases between. Germline V gives CDR1 SQVTM, CDR2 ANQGSEA. The CDR3 loop spans 12 amino acids. CDR3 sequence (DNA): TGCAGCGGAGGTGGGACGGCCTATGGCTACACCTTC. It translates to CSGGGTAYGYTF.

The chain couples TRBV4-1 to TRBJ2-6; D not resolved. CDR3 length equals 15 residues. Germline V gene data show CDR1 as MGHRA and CDR2 as YSYEKL. The germline V and J ends were trimmed by 0 bases and 3 bases, with 6 bases remaining between them. CDR3 region: CASSQEGYGANVLTF. The CDR3 DNA reads TGCGCCAGCAGCCAAGAGGGGTATGGGGCCAACGTCCTGACTTTC.

The rearrangement joins TRBV4-2 to TRBJ2-3, with D possibly matching TRBD2 (5 bases). The germline V and J ends were trimmed by 1 base and 2 bases, with 13 bases remaining between them. This CDR3 contains 16 residues. Germline assignment: CDR1 LGHNA and CDR2 YNFKEQ. CDR3 nucleotides: TGTGCCAGCAGCCAAGGGACTGAAAGCCTCACAGATACGCAGTATTTT. This sequence encodes CASSQGTESLTDTQYF.

This chain connects TRBV7-8 to TRBJ2-1; tentative D call: TRBD2 (7 bases). The germline V gene encodes CDR1 SGHVS and CDR2 FQNEAQ. With 8 bases removed from V and 4 bases from J, the gap between germline ends came to 18 bases. This CDR3 region has 15 residues. This CDR3 is CASLNREAGYNEQFF. Here the CDR3 DNA reads TGTGCCAGCCTAAACAGGGAAGCGGGGTACAATGAGCAGTTCTTC.

This clone was picked up a small number of times. The chain recombines TRBV7-2 with TRBJ2-7; TRBD1 might be the D (5 bases). Between the trimmed V and J ends, which lost 2 bases and 6 bases, there was a span of 11 bases. CDR1 SGHTA and CDR2 FQGNSA come from the germline V gene. CDR3 length: 13 residues. The CDR3 loop reads CASSLTPGSEQYF. The DNA for the CDR3 is TGTGCCAGCAGCTTAACCCCAGGGTCCGAGCAGTACTTC.

This chain joins TRBV11-2 and TRBJ2-2, with 9 bases lining up with TRBD1. The germline V gene has CDR1 SGHAT and CDR2 FQNNGV. The V gene end was trimmed by 5 bases and the J gene end by 6 bases; junction bases not matched to a gene: 1. The length of the CDR3 is 13 residues. CDR3 amino acids: CASSRDRAGELFF. CDR3 nucleotides: TGTGCCAGCAGCAGGGACAGGGCCGGGGAGCTGTTTTTT.

The V gene is TRBV28, the J gene TRBJ2-7; 9 bases fit TRBD1. CDR3 size: 15 residues. Germline loops: CDR1 MDHEN, CDR2 SYDVKM. V lost 3 bases, J lost 4 bases, and 7 bases stayed unmatched. CDR3 in amino acids: CASSFGRDRGYEQYF. The CDR3 DNA is TGTGCCAGCAGTTTTGGTCGCGACAGGGGGTACGAGCAGTACTTC.

The chain carries TRBV4-1 and TRBJ2-7, with 12 bases fitting TRBD2. The CDR3 length is 17 residues. V was clipped by 3 bases and J by 2 bases; unmatched bases: 8. Germline-derived CDR1 and CDR2 are MGHRA and YSYEKL. In DNA, the CDR3 is TGCGCCAGCAGCCAGCGACTAGCGGGGGCCACACCCTACGAGCAGTACTTC. Amino acid sequence: CASSQRLAGATPYEQYF.

CDR3 in amino acids: CASCRTSGPYEQYF. The CDR3 DNA is TGTGCCAGCTGCAGGACTAGCGGGCCATACGAGCAGTACTTC. The rearrangement links TRBV6-1 to TRBJ2-7, with 11 bases fitting TRBD2. The CDR3 totals 14 residues. Germline assignment: CDR1 MNHNS and CDR2 SASEGT. V lost 8 bases and J lost 4; bases outside the gene matches: 7.

The chain employs TRBV4-1 and TRBJ2-2, with D hard to call. The CDR3 loop spans 15 amino acids. Trimming removed 1 base from V and 1 base from J, with 7 bases in between. Germline V gene lookup returns CDR1 MGHRA and CDR2 YSYEKL. The DNA for the CDR3 is TGCGCCAGCAGCCAAGGCAACCAGAACACCGGGGAGCTGTTTTTT. The encoded protein is CASSQGNQNTGELFF.